Each of the 7 T cell receptor beta chains below was sequenced from the same sample in a study of T cells in localized non-small cell lung cancer. This table comes from immunoSEQ multiplex PCR, and its TCRdb copy is limited to in-frame clones, with some not included. The sample consists of 15,000 to 20,000 clones, roughly 80% of them appearing once. The starting material was peripheral blood, obtained before any cancer treatment. These receptors all come from a male donor at least 60 years old with stage I lung adenocarcinoma.

The chain couples TRBV10-1 to TRBJ2-3; 9 bases are shared with TRBD2. Germline CDR1 is WNHNN and CDR2 is SYGVQD (reference sequence). V lost 4 bases and J lost 0; bases outside the gene matches: 8. This CDR3 has 17 amino acids. CDR3 nucleotides: TGCGCCAGCAGTGGGCTAGCGGGACCTACTAGCACAGATACGCAGTATTTT. This encodes CASSGLAGPTSTDTQYF.

This chain uses TRBV7-2 with TRBJ2-3; 9 bases are shared with TRBD2. This CDR3 contains 16 residues. Germline trimming cut 5 bases from V and 0 bases from J; bases unmatched to any gene: 6. Germline V lookup: CDR1 SGHTA, CDR2 FQGNSA. CDR3 loop: CASSTGSGRSTDTQYF. DNA of the CDR3: TGTGCCAGCAGCACCGGTAGCGGGAGAAGCACAGATACGCAGTATTTT.

The chain links TRBV18 to TRBJ2-2; D possibly corresponds to TRBD2 (6 bases). Germline V CDR1 and CDR2: KGHSH, LQKENI. The CDR3 covers 15 residues. The ends were cut back, 3 bases at V and 5 bases at J, with 13 bases in the middle. DNA of the CDR3: TGTGCCAGCTCACCCGGACTATTCAGAACCGGGGAGCTGTTTTTT. It is translated as CASSPGLFRTGELFF. Full variable domain (outside the CDR3, taken from reference TRBV18 and TRBJ2-2): NAGVMQNPRHLVRRRGQEARLRCSPMKGHSHVYWYRQLPEEGLKFMVYLQKENIIDESGMPKERFSAEFPKEGPSILRIQQVVRGDSAAYFCASSPGLFRTGELFFGEGSRLTVL.

The chain recombines TRBV19 with TRBJ2-3; 8 nucleotides agree with TRBD1. The J segment lost 1 base and the V segment lost 7 bases, leaving 10 bases of the junction unmatched. This CDR3 comprises 16 residues. The germline CDR1 and CDR2 sequences are LNHDA and SQIVND (reference sequence). CDR3 coding DNA: TGTGCCAGTAAACCCTATCCGGGACAGGGCACAGATACGCAGTATTTT. This codes for CASKPYPGQGTDTQYF.

The chain links TRBV19 to TRBJ1-2, with D possibly matching TRBD1 (6 bases). Germline V gene data show CDR1 as LNHDA and CDR2 as SQIVND (reference sequence). V lost 5 bases to trimming and J lost 6 bases, with 16 bases between them. This CDR3 comprises 14 residues. The CDR3 DNA is TGTGCCAGTAGTTCCGACCAGGGGTCCGATGGCTACACCTTC. Protein product: CASSSDQGSDGYTF. Supplemented by reference TRBV19 and TRBJ1-2, the full variable domain reads DGGITQSPKYLFRKEGQNVTLSCEQNLNHDAMYWYRQDPGQGLRLIYYSQIVNDFQKGDIAEGYSVSREKKESFPLTVTSAQKNPTAFYLCASSSDQGSDGYTFGSGTRLTVV.

V is TRBV28 and J is TRBJ2-5; D is undetermined. The V end was cut by 8 bases, the J end by 2 bases, with 9 bases between. The CDR3 runs 12 residues. Germline lookup yields CDR1 MDHEN and CDR2 SYDVKM. This CDR3 is CASAIGQETQYF. The CDR3 DNA follows: TGTGCCAGCGCTATCGGGCAAGAGACCCAGTACTTC. The full variable domain, with the rest looked up from reference TRBV28 and TRBJ2-5, is DVKVTQSSRYLVKRTGEKVFLECVQDMDHENMFWYRQDPGLGLRLIYFSYDVKMKEKGDIPEGYSVSREKKERFSLILESASTNQTSMYLCASAIGQETQYFGPGTRLLVL.

The V and J genes are TRBV7-9 and TRBJ2-1; TRBD1 might be the D (6 bases). Germline V gene sequence: CDR1 SEHNR, CDR2 FQNEAQ (reference sequence). V was pared by 0 bases and J by 4 bases, with 19 bases between. The CDR3 has 18 amino acids. This CDR3 reads CASSLAPPGLGAYNEQFF. Here the CDR3 DNA reads TGTGCCAGCAGCTTAGCCCCCCCCGGGTTGGGGGCTTACAATGAGCAGTTCTTC. Drawing the rest from reference TRBV7-9 and TRBJ2-1, the complete variable domain is DTGVSQNPRHKITKRGQNVTFRCDPISEHNRLYWYRQTLGQGPEFLTYFQNEAQLEKSRLLSDRFSAERPKGSFSTLEIQRTEQGDSAMYLCASSLAPPGLGAYNEQFFGPGTRLTVL.